Below, one TCR beta chain is given with its context. No antigen is known for it. Trimming cost V 0 bases and J 3 bases; bases outside gene matches: 7. CDR3 length: 16 amino acids. Germline loops: CDR1 DFQATT, CDR2 SNEGSKA (reference sequence). The entry originates in a study of tumor and adjacent non-tumor tissue in lung cancer. On the study more broadly: Patients comprised 12 adenocarcinoma, 2 squamous cell carcinoma and 1 small cell lung cancer. Study observations and caveats: Normal lung showed higher cumulative top 100 clone frequency than tumor. Shorter survival was associated with higher TCR diversity in tumors.

The library came from three nested PCR rounds adapted from ARM-PCR protocols. TCRdb analysed the multiplex PCR reads with MiXCR anew, one entry per CDR3 protein. The profile shows over 100,000 distinct CDR3 sequences, about 63% of them singletons. No cell sorting was done before RNA was extracted from the tissue. More than 3 cm separated this lung sample from the edge of the tumor. The source material was distant non-tumor lung tissue. The V and J genes are TRBV20-1 and TRBJ2-1; 8 bases align to TRBD2. The sequence derives from a man between 60 and 75 years old with non-small cell lung cancer. CDR3 residues: CSARDSRSGSYNEQFF. The CDR3 bases are TGCAGTGCTAGAGATTCTAGGAGCGGGAGCTACAATGAGCAGTTCTTC.